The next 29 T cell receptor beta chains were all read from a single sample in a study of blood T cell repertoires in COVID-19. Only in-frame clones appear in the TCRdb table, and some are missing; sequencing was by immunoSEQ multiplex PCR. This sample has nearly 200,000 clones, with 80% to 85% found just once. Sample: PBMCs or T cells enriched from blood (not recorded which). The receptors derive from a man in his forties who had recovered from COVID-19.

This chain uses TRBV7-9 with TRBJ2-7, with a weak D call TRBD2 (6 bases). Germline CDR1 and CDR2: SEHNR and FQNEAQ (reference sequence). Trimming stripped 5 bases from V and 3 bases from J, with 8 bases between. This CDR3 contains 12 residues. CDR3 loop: CASSRDFYEQYF. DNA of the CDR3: TGTGCCAGCAGCCGGGACTTCTACGAGCAGTACTTC.

The CDR3 DNA is TGCGCCAGCAGCGAGGTTTCGGGACAGAACTATGGCTACACCTTC. Translating it yields CASSEVSGQNYGYTF. The chain uses TRBV5-1 and TRBJ1-2; the match to TRBD1 covers 7 bases. The CDR3 has 15 residues. Losses at the gene ends were 4 bases for V and 2 bases for J; bases not matched to a gene: 8. Germline V gene sequence: CDR1 SGHRS, CDR2 YFSETQ. Looking up the rest from reference TRBV5-1 and TRBJ1-2 gives the full variable domain: KAGVTQTPRYLIKTRGQQVTLSCSPISGHRSVSWYQQTPGQGLQFLFEYFSETQRNKGNFPGRFSGRQFSNSRSEMNVSTLELGDSALYLCASSEVSGQNYGYTFGSGTRLTVV.

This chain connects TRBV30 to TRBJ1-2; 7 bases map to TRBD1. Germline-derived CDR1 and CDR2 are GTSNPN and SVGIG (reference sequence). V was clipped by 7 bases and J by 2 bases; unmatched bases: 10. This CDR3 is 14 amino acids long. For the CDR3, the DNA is TGTGCCTCGGAACAGGAGGGGGCGAACTATGGCTACACCTTC. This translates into CASEQEGANYGYTF.

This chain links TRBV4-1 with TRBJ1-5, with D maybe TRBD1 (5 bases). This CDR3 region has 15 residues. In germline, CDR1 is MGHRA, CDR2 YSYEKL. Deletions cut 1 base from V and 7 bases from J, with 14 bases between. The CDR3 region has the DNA TGCGCCAGCAGCCAAGCGGGGACTTTCCTGCAGCCCCAGCATTTT. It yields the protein CASSQAGTFLQPQHF.

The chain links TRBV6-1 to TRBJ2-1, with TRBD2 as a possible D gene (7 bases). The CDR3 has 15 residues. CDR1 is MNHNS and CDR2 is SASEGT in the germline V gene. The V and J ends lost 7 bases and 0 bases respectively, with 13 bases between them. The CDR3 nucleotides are TGTGCCAGCATTGCGGGGGCAGGCTCCTACAATGAGCAGTTCTTC. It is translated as CASIAGAGSYNEQFF.

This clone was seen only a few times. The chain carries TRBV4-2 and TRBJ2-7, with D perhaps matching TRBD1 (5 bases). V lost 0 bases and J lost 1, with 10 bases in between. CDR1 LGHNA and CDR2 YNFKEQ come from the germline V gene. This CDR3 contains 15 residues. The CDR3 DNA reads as TGTGCCAGCAGCCAAGACCAGGGAACGTCCTACGAGCAGTACTTC. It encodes CASSQDQGTSYEQYF.

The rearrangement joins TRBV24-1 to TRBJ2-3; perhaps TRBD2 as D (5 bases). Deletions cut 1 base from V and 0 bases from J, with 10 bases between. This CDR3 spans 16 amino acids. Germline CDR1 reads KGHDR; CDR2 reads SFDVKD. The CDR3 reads CATSDFSAPSTDTQYF. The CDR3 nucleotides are TGTGCCACCAGTGATTTTAGCGCTCCTAGCACAGATACGCAGTATTTT.

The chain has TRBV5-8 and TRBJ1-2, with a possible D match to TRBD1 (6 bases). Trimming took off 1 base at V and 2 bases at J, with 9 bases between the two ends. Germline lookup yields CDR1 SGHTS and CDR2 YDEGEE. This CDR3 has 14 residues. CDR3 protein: CASSLQGTNYGYTF. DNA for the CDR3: TGTGCCAGCAGCTTGCAGGGGACGAACTATGGCTACACCTTC.

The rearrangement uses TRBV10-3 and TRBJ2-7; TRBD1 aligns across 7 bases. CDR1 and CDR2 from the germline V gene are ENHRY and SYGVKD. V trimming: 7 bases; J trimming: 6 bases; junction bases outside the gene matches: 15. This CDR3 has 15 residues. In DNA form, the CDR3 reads TGTGCCATCAACCCAAGCCCGCGGACAGGCGGCGAGCAGTACTTC. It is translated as CAINPSPRTGGEQYF.

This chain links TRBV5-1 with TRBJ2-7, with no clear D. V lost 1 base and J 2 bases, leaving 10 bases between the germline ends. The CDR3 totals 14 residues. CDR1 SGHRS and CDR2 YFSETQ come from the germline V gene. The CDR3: CASSLRTSTYEQYF. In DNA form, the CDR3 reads TGCGCCAGCAGCTTGCGCACCAGTACCTACGAGCAGTACTTC.

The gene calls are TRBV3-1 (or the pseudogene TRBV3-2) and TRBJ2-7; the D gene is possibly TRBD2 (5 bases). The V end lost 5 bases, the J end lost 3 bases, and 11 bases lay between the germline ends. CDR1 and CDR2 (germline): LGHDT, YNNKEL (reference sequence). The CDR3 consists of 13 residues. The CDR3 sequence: CASSSRGSYEQYF. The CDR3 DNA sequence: TGTGCCAGCAGCTCCAGAGGGAGCTACGAGCAGTACTTC.

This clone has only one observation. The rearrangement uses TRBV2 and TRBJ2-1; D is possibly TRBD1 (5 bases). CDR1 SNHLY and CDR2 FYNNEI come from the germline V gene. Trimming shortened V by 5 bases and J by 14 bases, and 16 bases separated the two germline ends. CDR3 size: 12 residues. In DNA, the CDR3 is TGTGCCAGCAGTTACTTAGGACAAGCCGAGTTCTTC. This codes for CASSYLGQAEFF.

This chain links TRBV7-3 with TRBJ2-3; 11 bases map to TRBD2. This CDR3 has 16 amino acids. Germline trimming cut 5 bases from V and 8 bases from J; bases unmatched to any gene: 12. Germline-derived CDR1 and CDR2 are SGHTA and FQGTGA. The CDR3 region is CASSLKHSGGAGTQYF. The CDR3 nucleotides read TGTGCCAGCAGCCTCAAGCATAGCGGGGGGGCTGGTACGCAGTATTTT.

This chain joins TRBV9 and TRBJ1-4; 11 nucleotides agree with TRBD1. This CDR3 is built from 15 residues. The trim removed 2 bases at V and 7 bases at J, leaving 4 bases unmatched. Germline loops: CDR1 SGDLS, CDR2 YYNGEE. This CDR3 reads CASSVTGTGGEKLFF. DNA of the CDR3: TGTGCCAGCAGCGTTACCGGGACAGGGGGTGAAAAACTGTTTTTT. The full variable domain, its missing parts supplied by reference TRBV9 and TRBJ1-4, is DSGVTQTPKHLITATGQRVTLRCSPRSGDLSVYWYQQSLDQGLQFLIQYYNGEERAKGNILERFSAQQFPDLHSELNLSSLELGDSALYFCASSVTGTGGEKLFFGSGTQLSVL.

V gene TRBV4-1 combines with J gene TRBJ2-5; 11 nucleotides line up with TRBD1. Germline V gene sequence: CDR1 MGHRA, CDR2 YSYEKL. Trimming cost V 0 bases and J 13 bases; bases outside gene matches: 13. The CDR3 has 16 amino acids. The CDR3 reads CASSQDPWTGGRPRYF. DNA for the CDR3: TGCGCCAGCAGCCAAGATCCGTGGACAGGGGGCCGCCCGCGGTACTTC.

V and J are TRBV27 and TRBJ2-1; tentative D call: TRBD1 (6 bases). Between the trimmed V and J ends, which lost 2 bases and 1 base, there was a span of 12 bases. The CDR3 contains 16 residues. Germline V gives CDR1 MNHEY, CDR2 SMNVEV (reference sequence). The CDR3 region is CASSLASGESYNEQFF. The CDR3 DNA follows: TGTGCCAGCAGTTTAGCGTCAGGGGAATCCTACAATGAGCAGTTCTTC.

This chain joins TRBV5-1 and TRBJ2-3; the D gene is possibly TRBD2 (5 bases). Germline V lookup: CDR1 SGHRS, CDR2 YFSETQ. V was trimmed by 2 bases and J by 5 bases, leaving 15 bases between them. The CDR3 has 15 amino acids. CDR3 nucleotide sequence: TGCGCCAGCAGCTTAGCAGGACTGCTTGGAGATACGCAGTATTTT. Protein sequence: CASSLAGLLGDTQYF.

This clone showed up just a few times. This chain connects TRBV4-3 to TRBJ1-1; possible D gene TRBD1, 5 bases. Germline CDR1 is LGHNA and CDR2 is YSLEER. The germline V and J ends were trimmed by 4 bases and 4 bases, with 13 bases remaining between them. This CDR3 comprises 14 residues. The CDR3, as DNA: TGCGCCAGCAGCCTTTTGTCGGGGGTCACTGAAGCTTTCTTT. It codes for CASSLLSGVTEAFF.

Written as DNA, the CDR3 is TGTGCCAGTAGTATTGCGGGGCGTATACTCACCGGGGAGCTGTTTTTT. Translation gives CASSIAGRILTGELFF. V and J are TRBV19 and TRBJ2-2; weak D call: TRBD2 (6 bases). From germline, CDR1 is LNHDA and CDR2 SQIVND (reference sequence). The CDR3 sequence is 16 residues long. Trimming stripped 3 bases from V and 4 bases from J, with 15 bases between.

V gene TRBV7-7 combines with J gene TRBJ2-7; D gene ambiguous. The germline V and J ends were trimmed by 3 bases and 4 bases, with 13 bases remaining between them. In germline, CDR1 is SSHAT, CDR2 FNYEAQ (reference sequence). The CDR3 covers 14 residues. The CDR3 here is CASSFRLIGYEQYF. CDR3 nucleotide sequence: TGTGCCAGCAGCTTCCGGCTTATCGGGTACGAGCAGTACTTC.

The CDR3 spells CASSLWDRGGTGELFF. The CDR3 nucleotides read TGTGCCAGCAGCTTATGGGACAGGGGGGGGACCGGGGAGCTGTTTTTT. The chain combines TRBV7-2 with TRBJ2-2; 11 nucleotides agree with TRBD1. Germline V gene lookup returns CDR1 SGHTA and CDR2 FQGNSA. The CDR3 has 16 amino acids. J gave up 5 bases and V 2 bases, and 4 bases lay outside the gene matches.

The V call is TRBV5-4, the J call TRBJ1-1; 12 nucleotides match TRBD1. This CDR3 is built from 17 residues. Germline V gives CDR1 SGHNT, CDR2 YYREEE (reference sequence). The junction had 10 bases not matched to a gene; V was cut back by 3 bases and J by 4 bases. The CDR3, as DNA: TGTGCCAGCAGCTCCGGGACAGGGGGCTGGAGTGTCACTGAAGCTTTCTTT. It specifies CASSSGTGGWSVTEAFF.

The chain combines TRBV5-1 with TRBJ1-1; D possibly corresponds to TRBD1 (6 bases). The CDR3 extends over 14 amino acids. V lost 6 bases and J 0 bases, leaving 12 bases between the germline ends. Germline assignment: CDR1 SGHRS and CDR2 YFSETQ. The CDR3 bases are TGCGCCAGCACCCCGGGGGGCCTGAACACTGAAGCTTTCTTT. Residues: CASTPGGLNTEAFF.

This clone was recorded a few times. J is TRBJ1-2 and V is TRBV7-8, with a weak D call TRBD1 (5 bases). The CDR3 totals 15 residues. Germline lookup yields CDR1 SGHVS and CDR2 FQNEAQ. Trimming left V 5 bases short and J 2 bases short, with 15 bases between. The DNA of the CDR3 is TGTGCCAGCAGCGTAGGAACACAGGCAAACTATGGCTACACCTTC. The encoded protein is CASSVGTQANYGYTF.

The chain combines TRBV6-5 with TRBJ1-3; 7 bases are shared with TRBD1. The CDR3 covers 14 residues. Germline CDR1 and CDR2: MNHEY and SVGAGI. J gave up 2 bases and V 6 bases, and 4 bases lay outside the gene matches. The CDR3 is CASSRDRAGNTIYF. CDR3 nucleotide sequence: TGTGCCAGCAGCCGTGACAGGGCTGGAAACACCATATATTTT.

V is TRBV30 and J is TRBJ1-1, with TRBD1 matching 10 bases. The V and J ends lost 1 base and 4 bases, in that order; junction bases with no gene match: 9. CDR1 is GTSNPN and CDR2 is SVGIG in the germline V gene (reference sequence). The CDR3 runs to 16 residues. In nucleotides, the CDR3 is TGTGCCTGGAGTGATGGGACAGGGGAGTCGGGCACTGAAGCTTTCTTT. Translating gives CAWSDGTGESGTEAFF.

DNA for the CDR3: TGCGCCAGCAGGCCGGGTCACTATAATTCACCCCTCCACTTT. This codes for CASRPGHYNSPLHF. The chain has TRBV5-1 and TRBJ1-6; D unclear. Germline CDR1 reads SGHRS; CDR2 reads YFSETQ. This CDR3 is 14 amino acids long. The ends were cut back, 5 bases at V and 3 bases at J, with 9 bases in the middle.

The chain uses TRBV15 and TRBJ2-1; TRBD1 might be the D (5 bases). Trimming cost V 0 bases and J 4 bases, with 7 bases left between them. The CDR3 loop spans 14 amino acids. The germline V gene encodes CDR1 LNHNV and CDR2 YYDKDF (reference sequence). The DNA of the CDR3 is TGTGCCACCAGCAGAGATAGGGGTTACAATGAGCAGTTCTTC. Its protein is CATSRDRGYNEQFF.

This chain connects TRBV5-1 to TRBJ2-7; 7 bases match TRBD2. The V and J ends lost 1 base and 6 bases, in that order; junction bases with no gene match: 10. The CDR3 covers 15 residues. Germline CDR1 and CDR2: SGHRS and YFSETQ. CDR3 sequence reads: CASSLSGLLTGEQYF. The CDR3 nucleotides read TGCGCCAGCAGCTTGTCGGGACTACTTACGGGCGAGCAGTACTTC. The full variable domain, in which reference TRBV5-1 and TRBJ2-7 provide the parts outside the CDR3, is KAGVTQTPRYLIKTRGQQVTLSCSPISGHRSVSWYQQTPGQGLQFLFEYFSETQRNKGNFPGRFSGRQFSNSRSEMNVSTLELGDSALYLCASSLSGLLTGEQYFGPGTRLTVT.